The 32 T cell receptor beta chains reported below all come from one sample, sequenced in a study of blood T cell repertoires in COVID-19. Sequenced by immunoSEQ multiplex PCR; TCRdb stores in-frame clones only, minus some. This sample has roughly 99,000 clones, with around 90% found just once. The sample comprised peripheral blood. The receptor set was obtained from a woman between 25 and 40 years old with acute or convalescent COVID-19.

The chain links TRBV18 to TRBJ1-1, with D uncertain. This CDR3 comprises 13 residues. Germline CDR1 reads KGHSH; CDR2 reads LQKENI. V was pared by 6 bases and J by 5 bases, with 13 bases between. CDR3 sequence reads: CASSDQEGTEAFF. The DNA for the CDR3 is TGTGCCAGCTCGGACCAGGAGGGTACTGAAGCTTTCTTT.

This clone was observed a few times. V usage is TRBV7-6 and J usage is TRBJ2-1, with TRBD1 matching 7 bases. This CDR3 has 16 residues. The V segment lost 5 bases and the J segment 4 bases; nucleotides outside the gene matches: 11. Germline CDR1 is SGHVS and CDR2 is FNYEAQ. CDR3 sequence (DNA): TGTGCCAGCAGCCCGTCGACAGGGCGCCCGTACAATGAGCAGTTCTTC. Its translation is CASSPSTGRPYNEQFF.

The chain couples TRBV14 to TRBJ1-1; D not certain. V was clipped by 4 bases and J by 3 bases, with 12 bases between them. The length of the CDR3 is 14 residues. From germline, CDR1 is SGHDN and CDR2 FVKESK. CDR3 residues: CASSPRRGDTEAFF. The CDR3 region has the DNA TGTGCCAGCAGCCCCCGAAGAGGAGACACTGAAGCTTTCTTT.

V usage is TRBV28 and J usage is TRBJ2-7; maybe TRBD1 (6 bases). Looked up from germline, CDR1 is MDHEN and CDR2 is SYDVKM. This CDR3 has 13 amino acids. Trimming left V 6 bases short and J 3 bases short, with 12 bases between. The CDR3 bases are TGTGCCAGCAGCCCCGGACAGCTCTACGAGCAGTACTTC. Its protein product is CASSPGQLYEQYF.

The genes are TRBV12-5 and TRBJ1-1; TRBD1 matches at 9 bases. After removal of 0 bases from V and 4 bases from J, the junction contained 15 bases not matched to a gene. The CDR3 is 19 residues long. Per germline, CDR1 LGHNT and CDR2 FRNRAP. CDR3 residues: CASGLVGLGTGNNRTEAFF. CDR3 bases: TGTGCTAGTGGTTTGGTTGGGCTTGGGACAGGGAATAATCGCACTGAAGCTTTCTTT.

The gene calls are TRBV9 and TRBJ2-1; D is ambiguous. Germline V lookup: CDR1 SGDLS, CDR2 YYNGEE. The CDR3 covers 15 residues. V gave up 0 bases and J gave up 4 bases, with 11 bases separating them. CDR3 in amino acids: CASSVALNSYNEQFF. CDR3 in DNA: TGTGCCAGCAGCGTAGCACTCAACTCGTACAATGAGCAGTTCTTC.

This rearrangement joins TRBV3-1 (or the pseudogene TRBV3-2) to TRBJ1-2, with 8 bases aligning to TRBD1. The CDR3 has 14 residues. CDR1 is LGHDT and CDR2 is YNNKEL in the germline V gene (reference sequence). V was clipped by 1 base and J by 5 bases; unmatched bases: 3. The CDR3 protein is CASSQGYRGYGYTF. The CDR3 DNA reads TGTGCCAGCAGCCAAGGTTACAGGGGGTATGGCTACACCTTC.

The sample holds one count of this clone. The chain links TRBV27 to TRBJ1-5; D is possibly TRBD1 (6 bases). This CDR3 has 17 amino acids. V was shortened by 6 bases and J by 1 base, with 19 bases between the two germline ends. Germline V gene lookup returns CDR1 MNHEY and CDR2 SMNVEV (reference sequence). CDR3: CASRRQASSSSNQPQHF. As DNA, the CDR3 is TGTGCCAGCAGACGACAGGCATCCAGCTCGAGCAATCAGCCCCAGCATTTT.

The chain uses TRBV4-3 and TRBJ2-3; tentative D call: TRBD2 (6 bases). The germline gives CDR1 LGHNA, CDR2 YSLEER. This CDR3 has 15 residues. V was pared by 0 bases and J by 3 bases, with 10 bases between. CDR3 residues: CASSQDNLATDTQYF. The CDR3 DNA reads TGCGCCAGCAGCCAAGATAACCTAGCGACAGATACGCAGTATTTT.

CDR3 region: CASSLWTRERGNQPQHF. CDR3 bases: TGTGCCAGCAGCCTCTGGACCCGGGAGAGGGGCAATCAGCCCCAGCATTTT. The chain carries TRBV7-9 and TRBJ1-5; no clear D gene. CDR3 length: 17 amino acids. V lost 5 bases, J lost 2 bases, and 19 bases lay in between. In germline, CDR1 is SEHNR, CDR2 FQNEAQ (reference sequence).

The CDR3 DNA reads TGTGCCAGCAGCCCATCCCATCTCCTTGGACAGGACTATGGCTACACCTTC. Encoded protein: CASSPSHLLGQDYGYTF. The chain combines TRBV7-3 with TRBJ1-2; TRBD1 aligns across 7 bases. V shed 5 bases and J 3 bases; nucleotides not matched to a gene: 15. Germline CDR1 reads SGHTA; CDR2 reads FQGTGA. This CDR3 has 17 residues.

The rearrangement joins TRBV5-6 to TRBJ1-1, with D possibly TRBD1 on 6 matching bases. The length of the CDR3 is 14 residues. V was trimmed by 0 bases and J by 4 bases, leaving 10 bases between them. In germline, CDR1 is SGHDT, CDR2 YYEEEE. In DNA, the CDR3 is TGTGCCAGCAGCTTGGCAGGGGCGGCCACTGAAGCTTTCTTT. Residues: CASSLAGAATEAFF.

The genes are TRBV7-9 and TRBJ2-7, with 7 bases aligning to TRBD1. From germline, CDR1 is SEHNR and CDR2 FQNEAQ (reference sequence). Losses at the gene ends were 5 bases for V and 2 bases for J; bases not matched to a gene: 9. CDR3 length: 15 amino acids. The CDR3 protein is CASSERPGQPYEQYF. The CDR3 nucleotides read TGTGCCAGCAGCGAAAGACCGGGACAGCCCTACGAGCAGTACTTC.

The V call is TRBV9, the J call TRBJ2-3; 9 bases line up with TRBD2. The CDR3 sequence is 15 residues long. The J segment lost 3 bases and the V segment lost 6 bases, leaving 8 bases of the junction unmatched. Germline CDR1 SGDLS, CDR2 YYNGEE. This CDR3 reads CASKAGGPGTDTQYF. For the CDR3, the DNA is TGTGCCAGCAAGGCGGGAGGGCCGGGGACAGATACGCAGTATTTT.

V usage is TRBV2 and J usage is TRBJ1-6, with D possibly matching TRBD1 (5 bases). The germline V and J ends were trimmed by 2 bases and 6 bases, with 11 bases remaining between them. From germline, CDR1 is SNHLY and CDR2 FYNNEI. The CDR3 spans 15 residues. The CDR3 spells CASSEREGRNSPLHF. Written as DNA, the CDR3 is TGTGCCAGCAGTGAACGGGAGGGGCGTAATTCACCCCTCCACTTT.

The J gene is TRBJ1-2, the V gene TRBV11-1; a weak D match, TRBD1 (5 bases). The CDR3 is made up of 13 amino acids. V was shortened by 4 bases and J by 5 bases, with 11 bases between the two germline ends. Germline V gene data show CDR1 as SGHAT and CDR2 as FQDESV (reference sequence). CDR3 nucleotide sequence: TGTGCCAGCAGCTCCCACAAGGGGTATGGCTACACCTTC. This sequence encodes CASSSHKGYGYTF.

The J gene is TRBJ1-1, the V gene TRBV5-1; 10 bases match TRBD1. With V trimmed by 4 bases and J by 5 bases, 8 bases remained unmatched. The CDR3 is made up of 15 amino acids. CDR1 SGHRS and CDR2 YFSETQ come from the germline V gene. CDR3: CASSPRTGGRTEAFF. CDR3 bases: TGCGCCAGCAGCCCCCGGACAGGGGGTAGGACTGAAGCTTTCTTT.

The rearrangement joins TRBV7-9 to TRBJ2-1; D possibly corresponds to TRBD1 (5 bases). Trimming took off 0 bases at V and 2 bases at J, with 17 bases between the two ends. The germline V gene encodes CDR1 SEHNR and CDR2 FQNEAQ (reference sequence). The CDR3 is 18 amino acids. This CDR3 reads CASSLASDIWGTYNEQFF. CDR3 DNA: TGTGCCAGCAGCTTAGCGTCGGACATTTGGGGTACCTACAATGAGCAGTTCTTC.

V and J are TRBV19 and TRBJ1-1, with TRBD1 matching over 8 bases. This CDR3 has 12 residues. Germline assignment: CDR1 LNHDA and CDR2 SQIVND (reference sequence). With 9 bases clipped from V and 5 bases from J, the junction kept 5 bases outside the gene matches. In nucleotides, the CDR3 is TGTGCCAGCAGACAGGGGTGGACTGAAGCTTTCTTT. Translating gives CASRQGWTEAFF.

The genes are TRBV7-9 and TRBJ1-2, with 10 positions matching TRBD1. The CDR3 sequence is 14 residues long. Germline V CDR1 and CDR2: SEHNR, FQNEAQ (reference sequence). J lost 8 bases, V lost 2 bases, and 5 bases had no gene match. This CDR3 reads CASSLLGTGAGYTF. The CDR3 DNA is TGTGCCAGCAGCTTACTGGGGACAGGGGCCGGCTACACCTTC.

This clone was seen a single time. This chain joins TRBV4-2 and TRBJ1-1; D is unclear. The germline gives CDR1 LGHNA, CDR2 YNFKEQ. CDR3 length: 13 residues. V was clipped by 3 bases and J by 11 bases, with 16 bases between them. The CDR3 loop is CASSQPGREGAFF. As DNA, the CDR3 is TGTGCCAGCAGCCAGCCGGGCCGGGAAGGGGCTTTCTTT.

Written as DNA, the CDR3 is TGCGCCAGCAGTCCGGAGGGTTTGGGCACAGATACGCAGTATTTT. Amino acid sequence: CASSPEGLGTDTQYF. The chain carries TRBV4-3 and TRBJ2-3; perhaps TRBD2 as D (6 bases). The V end was cut by 6 bases, the J end by 1 base, with 14 bases between. The CDR3 extends over 15 amino acids. Germline CDR1 and CDR2: LGHNA and YSLEER.

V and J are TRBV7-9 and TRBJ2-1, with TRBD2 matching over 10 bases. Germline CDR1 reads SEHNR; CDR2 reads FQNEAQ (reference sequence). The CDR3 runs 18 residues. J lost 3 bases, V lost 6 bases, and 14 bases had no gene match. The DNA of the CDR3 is TGTGCCAGCAGTTCAGGGGCTAGCGGGGGCGTCGTCTACAATGAGCAGTTCTTC. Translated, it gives CASSSGASGGVVYNEQFF. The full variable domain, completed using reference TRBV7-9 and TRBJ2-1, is DTGVSQNPRHKITKRGQNVTFRCDPISEHNRLYWYRQTLGQGPEFLTYFQNEAQLEKSRLLSDRFSAERPKGSFSTLEIQRTEQGDSAMYLCASSSGASGGVVYNEQFFGPGTRLTVL.

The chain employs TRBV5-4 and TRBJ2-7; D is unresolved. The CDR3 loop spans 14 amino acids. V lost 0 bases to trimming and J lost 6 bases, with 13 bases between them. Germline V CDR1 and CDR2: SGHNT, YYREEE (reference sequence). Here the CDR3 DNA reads TGTGCCAGCAGCTTGGTGGCAGGCCTCTCCGAGCAGTACTTC. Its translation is CASSLVAGLSEQYF.

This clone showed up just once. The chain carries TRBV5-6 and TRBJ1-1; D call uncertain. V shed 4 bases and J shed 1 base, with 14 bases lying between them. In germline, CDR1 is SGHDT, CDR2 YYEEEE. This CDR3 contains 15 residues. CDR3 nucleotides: TGTGCCAGCAGCCATACTCCGGGTAAGAACACTGAAGCTTTCTTT. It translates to CASSHTPGKNTEAFF.

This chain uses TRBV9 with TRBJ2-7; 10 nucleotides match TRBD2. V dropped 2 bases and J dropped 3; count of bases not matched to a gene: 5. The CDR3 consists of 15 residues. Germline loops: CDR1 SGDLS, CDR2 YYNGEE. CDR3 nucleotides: TGTGCCAGCAGCGTGGGGGAGCGGGAGGGCTACGAGCAGTACTTC. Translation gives CASSVGEREGYEQYF.

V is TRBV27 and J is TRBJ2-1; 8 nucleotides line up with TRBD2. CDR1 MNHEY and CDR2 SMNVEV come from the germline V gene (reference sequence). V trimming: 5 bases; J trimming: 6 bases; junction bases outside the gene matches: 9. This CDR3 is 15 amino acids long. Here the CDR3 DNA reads TGTGCCAGCAGTGGAGAAGCGGGGGCGGGCAATGAGCAGTTCTTC. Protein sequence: CASSGEAGAGNEQFF.

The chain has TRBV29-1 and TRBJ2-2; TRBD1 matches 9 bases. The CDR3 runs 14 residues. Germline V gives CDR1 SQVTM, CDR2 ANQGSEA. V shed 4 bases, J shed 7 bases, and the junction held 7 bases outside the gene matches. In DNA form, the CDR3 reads TGCAGCGTTGCATGGACAGGGGCGGGCGGGGAGCTGTTTTTT. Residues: CSVAWTGAGGELFF.

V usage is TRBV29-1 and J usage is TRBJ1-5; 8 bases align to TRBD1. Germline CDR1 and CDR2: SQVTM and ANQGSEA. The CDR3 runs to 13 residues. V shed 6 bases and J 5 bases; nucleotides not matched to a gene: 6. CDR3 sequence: CSVRTGLDQPQHF. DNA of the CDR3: TGCAGCGTAAGGACAGGGCTTGATCAGCCCCAGCATTTT.

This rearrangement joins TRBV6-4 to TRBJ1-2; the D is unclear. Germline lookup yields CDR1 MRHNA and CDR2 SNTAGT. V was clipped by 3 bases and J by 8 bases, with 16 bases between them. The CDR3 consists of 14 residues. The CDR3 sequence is CASSDEDTSRGYTF. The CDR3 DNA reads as TGTGCCAGCAGTGATGAAGACACCTCCCGGGGCTACACCTTC.

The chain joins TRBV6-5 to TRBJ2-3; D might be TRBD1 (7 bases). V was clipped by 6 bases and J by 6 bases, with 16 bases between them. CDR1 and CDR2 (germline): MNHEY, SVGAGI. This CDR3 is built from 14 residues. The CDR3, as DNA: TGTGCCAGCAGCCCCGAACAGGGGAGGGATACGCAGTATTTT. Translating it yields CASSPEQGRDTQYF.

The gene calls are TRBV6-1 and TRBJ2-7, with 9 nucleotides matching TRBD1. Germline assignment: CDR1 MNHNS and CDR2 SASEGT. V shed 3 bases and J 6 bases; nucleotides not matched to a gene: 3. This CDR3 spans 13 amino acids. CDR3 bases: TGTGCCAGCAGTGACGGACAGGGGAGCGAGCAGTACTTC. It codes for CASSDGQGSEQYF.